This T cell receptor beta chain was sequenced in a study of T-cell reconstitution after alpha-beta-depleted transplantation in children. Study-wide points: One year after transplant, T-cell counts and diversity came mostly from newly produced T cells. Day-60 TCRbeta diversity that was high in some patients was derived from surviving recipient T cells and thymic progenitors. Two months or so post-transplant, alpha-beta T cells reportedly derived from several hundred expanded graft clones.

Trimming shortened V by 1 base and J by 9 bases, and 11 bases separated the two germline ends. CDR1 is LGHDT, CDR2 YNNKEL, per germline (reference sequence). CDR3 length: 13 residues. The library targeted TCRbeta and was prepared with unique molecular identifiers. TCRdb re-called the PCR reads with MiXCR, one entry per CDR3 protein. Counted here are 250,000 to 300,000 distinct CDR3 sequences, around 9.1% occurring once; the ten biggest clones make up over 6%. This clonotype occurred a few times. Its antigen is unidentified. This chain uses TRBV3-1 with TRBJ2-3, with D perhaps assigned TRBD1 or TRBD2 (5 bases each). This TCR came from a boy younger than two with acute myeloid leukemia, due to receive a stem cell transplant. The source was PBMCs, collected before TCRalphabeta/CD19-depleted stem cell transplant. The CDR3 loop reads CASSQGPRDTQYF. The CDR3 DNA follows: TGTGCCAGCAGCCAAGGGCCCCGGGACACGCAGTATTTT.